This TCR beta chain was captured in a study of shared clonotypes between healthy human individuals. The table lists this clone with a few counts. The repertoire was sequenced with immunoSEQ multiplex PCR; TCRdb's copy has only in-frame clones and lacks some. In the table there are about 1.5 million clones, 98% of which are singletons. The V and J ends lost 5 bases and 12 bases respectively, with 16 bases between them. The germline CDR1 and CDR2 sequences are MGHDK and SYGVNS. The CDR3 is 13 residues long. Sequenced: naive CD4+ T cells sorted from blood. The subset was: CD45RA+ positively selected. This receptor was taken from a man aged 25 to 40 in good health. The rearrangement links TRBV25-1 to TRBJ1-4; no clear D gene. The CDR3 coding sequence is TGTGCCAGCAGTCAACGACCTAAAATGGAACTGTTTTTT. Translating gives CASSQRPKMELFF.